These T cell receptor beta chains were read from a single sample in a study of T cell changes during pregnancy in multiple sclerosis. Sequencing used immunoSEQ multiplex PCR; TCRdb keeps in-frame clones, though not all of them. The sample has roughly 76,000 clones; around 90% are singletons. Source: CD4+ T cells from peripheral blood mononuclear cells, taken after pregnancy. These receptor sequences come from a female donor with multiple sclerosis, enrolled in a pregnancy study. Both conserved end residues are part of each CDR3. Fields, in order: V gene, D gene, clone size, J gene, CDR3 protein, CDR3 DNA. The D gene is left open where the match is weak. Where a row states a size, it is once, few, many or the class of an expanded clone; other rows omit it.

V: TRBV2; D: -; size: -; J: TRBJ2-7; CDR3: CATSRTDYEQYF; DNA: TGTGCCACCTCCAGGACAGACTACGAGCAGTACTTC
V: TRBV7-9; D: -; size: -; J: TRBJ1-1; CDR3: CASSLSQGEGTFF; DNA: TGTGCCAGCAGCTTATCACAGGGTGAGGGAACTTTCTTT
V: TRBV6-5; D: -; size: -; J: TRBJ1-1; CDR3: CASSYSGREAFF; DNA: TGTGCCAGCAGTTACTCGGGCAGGGAAGCTTTCTTT
V: TRBV5-1; D: TRBD2; size: -; J: TRBJ2-1; CDR3: CASSLSGNPYNEQFF; DNA: TGCGCCAGCAGCTTAAGCGGGAATCCCTACAATGAGCAGTTCTTC
V: TRBV6-1; D: TRBD2; size: -; J: TRBJ2-1; CDR3: CASSLTGTRDGEQFF; DNA: TGTGCCAGCAGCCTGACCGGGACTAGGGATGGCGAGCAGTTCTTC
V: TRBV11-2; D: -; size: once; J: TRBJ1-3; CDR3: CASSLRGASSGNTIYF; DNA: TGTGCCAGCAGCTTAAGGGGCGCCTCCTCTGGAAACACCATATATTTT
V: TRBV6-1; D: TRBD1; size: -; J: TRBJ1-4; CDR3: CASSEWDRRSEKLFF; DNA: TGTGCCAGCAGTGAATGGGACAGGCGGAGTGAAAAACTGTTTTTT
V: TRBV4-1; D: -; size: -; J: TRBJ2-3; CDR3: CASSQGTPALDTQYF; DNA: TGCGCCAGCAGCCAAGGGACTCCGGCTTTGGATACGCAGTATTTT
V: TRBV27; D: TRBD1; size: -; J: TRBJ1-1; CDR3: CASSLHPGQLNTEAFF; DNA: TGTGCCAGCAGTCTCCACCCGGGACAGCTTAACACTGAAGCTTTCTTT
V: TRBV5-5; D: -; size: -; J: TRBJ1-1; CDR3: CASSFRVGNTEAFF; DNA: TGTGCCAGCAGCTTCAGGGTAGGGAACACTGAAGCTTTCTTT
V: TRBV9; D: -; size: -; J: TRBJ1-6; CDR3: CASSVDGSSYNSPLHF; DNA: TGTGCCAGCAGCGTAGACGGGAGCTCCTATAATTCACCCCTCCACTTT
V: TRBV5-4; D: TRBD1; size: -; J: TRBJ1-4; CDR3: CASSSQGSYEKLFF; DNA: TGTGCCAGCAGCTCACAGGGGAGCTATGAAAAACTGTTTTTT
V: TRBV9; D: TRBD1; size: -; J: TRBJ1-3; CDR3: CASSVAGQTGNTIYF; DNA: TGTGCCAGCAGCGTAGCGGGACAGACTGGAAACACCATATATTTT
V: TRBV5-6; D: TRBD2; size: -; J: TRBJ2-1; CDR3: CASSLGGTSGGLYNEQFF; DNA: TGTGCCAGCAGCTTGGGTGGGACTAGCGGGGGCCTTTACAATGAGCAGTTCTTC
V: TRBV6-5; D: TRBD1; size: -; J: TRBJ1-2; CDR3: CASRRTGLYGYTF; DNA: TGTGCCAGCAGAAGGACAGGGCTATATGGCTACACCTTC
V: TRBV28; D: TRBD1; size: -; J: TRBJ2-7; CDR3: CASSSRQGSSEQYF; DNA: TGTGCCAGCAGTTCGAGACAGGGGAGTTCCGAGCAGTACTTC
V: TRBV9; D: TRBD1; size: -; J: TRBJ2-1; CDR3: CASSRDREMDEQFF; DNA: TGTGCCAGCAGCCGGGACAGGGAAATGGATGAGCAGTTCTTC
V: TRBV5-1; D: -; size: -; J: TRBJ2-3; CDR3: CASSQLGAGPDTQYF; DNA: TGCGCCAGCAGCCAGCTAGGGGCAGGTCCAGATACGCAGTATTTT
V: TRBV30; D: TRBD2; size: -; J: TRBJ2-5; CDR3: CAWSIGTSGGETQYF; DNA: TGTGCCTGGAGTATAGGGACTAGCGGGGGAGAGACCCAGTACTTC
V: TRBV11-2; D: -; size: -; J: TRBJ2-5; CDR3: CASSSGISAGTQYF; DNA: TGTGCCAGCAGCTCTGGGATCTCGGCGGGGACCCAGTACTTC
V: TRBV5-6; D: -; size: -; J: TRBJ2-1; CDR3: CASSSTWTGKSAEQFF; DNA: TGTGCCAGCAGCTCGACTTGGACGGGAAAATCCGCCGAGCAGTTCTTC
V: TRBV2; D: TRBD2; size: -; J: TRBJ2-1; CDR3: CASSVEGGRTYNEQFF; DNA: TGTGCCAGCAGTGTGGAGGGAGGGCGTACCTACAATGAGCAGTTCTTC
V: TRBV11-2; D: -; size: once; J: TRBJ1-2; CDR3: CASSGGTRGDYGYTF; DNA: TGTGCCAGCAGCGGAGGGACCCGAGGGGACTATGGCTACACCTTC
V: TRBV19; D: TRBD1; size: -; J: TRBJ1-1; CDR3: CASSMTGGNTEAFF; DNA: TGTGCCAGTAGTATGACAGGGGGCAACACTGAAGCTTTCTTT
V: TRBV10-3; D: TRBD2; size: -; J: TRBJ2-2; CDR3: CAVQGREDTGELFF; DNA: TGTGCCGTCCAAGGGCGGGAGGACACCGGGGAGCTGTTTTTT
V: TRBV15; D: -; size: -; J: TRBJ1-4; CDR3: CATSRTEVNEKLFF; DNA: TGTGCCACCAGTCGGACGGAGGTGAATGAAAAACTGTTTTTT
V: TRBV19; D: TRBD2; size: -; J: TRBJ2-1; CDR3: CASSFPGLSYNEQFF; DNA: TGTGCCAGTAGTTTTCCGGGACTATCCTACAATGAGCAGTTCTTC
V: TRBV7-8; D: TRBD2; size: -; J: TRBJ2-3; CDR3: CASSPSFAGGSTDTQYF; DNA: TGTGCCAGCAGCCCCTCTTTTGCGGGAGGTAGCACAGATACGCAGTATTTT
V: TRBV7-9; D: -; size: -; J: TRBJ2-7; CDR3: CASSLVSYEQYF; DNA: TGTGCCAGCAGCTTAGTCAGCTACGAGCAGTACTTC
V: TRBV6-1; D: -; size: -; J: TRBJ1-4; CDR3: CASSAVFMEGRTNEKLFF; DNA: TGTGCCAGCAGTGCGGTATTTATGGAGGGGCGAACTAATGAAAAACTGTTTTTT
V: TRBV6-1; D: -; size: -; J: TRBJ2-1; CDR3: CASSDQQGVGPNEQFF; DNA: TGTGCCAGCAGTGATCAACAGGGAGTTGGTCCTAATGAGCAGTTCTTC
V: TRBV19; D: TRBD2; size: -; J: TRBJ2-3; CDR3: CASSQTGTSGTDTQYF; DNA: TGTGCCAGTAGTCAAACCGGGACTAGCGGCACAGATACGCAGTATTTT
V: TRBV6-5; D: -; size: -; J: TRBJ2-4; CDR3: CATSTDAKNIQYF; DNA: TGTGCCACCTCGACAGATGCCAAAAACATTCAGTACTTC
V: TRBV6-6; D: TRBD1; size: -; J: TRBJ1-1; CDR3: CASSYSNRGTEAFF; DNA: TGTGCCAGCAGTTACTCGAACAGGGGGACTGAAGCTTTCTTT
V: TRBV29-1; D: -; size: -; J: TRBJ2-1; CDR3: CSSWAQGNEQFF; DNA: TGCAGCTCCTGGGCCCAAGGCAATGAGCAGTTCTTC
V: TRBV19; D: TRBD1; size: -; J: TRBJ1-2; CDR3: CASQTGSNYGYTF; DNA: TGTGCCAGCCAGACAGGGTCTAACTATGGCTACACCTTC
V: TRBV5-6; D: TRBD1; size: -; J: TRBJ2-1; CDR3: CASSSRGREQFF; DNA: TGTGCCAGCAGCTCCAGGGGGCGCGAGCAGTTCTTC